The entry that follows covers one T cell receptor beta chain sequence. V lost 4 bases to trimming and J lost 8 bases, with 12 bases between them. Per the germline V gene, CDR1 is LGHNA and CDR2 is YNFKEQ. CDR3 length: 13 amino acids. This sample is part of a study of blood T cell repertoires in COVID-19. This table comes from immunoSEQ multiplex PCR, and its TCRdb copy is limited to in-frame clones, with some not included. The table includes approximately 310,000 clones, 85% detected once. The chain carries TRBV4-2 and TRBJ1-5; D uncertain. Specimen: PBMCs or T cells enriched from blood (not recorded which). This sequence originates from a woman younger than 45 who had been exposed to COVID-19. The CDR3 region is CASSRSPLEPQHF. CDR3 in DNA: TGTGCCAGCAGCCGTTCCCCTCTTGAGCCCCAGCATTTT.